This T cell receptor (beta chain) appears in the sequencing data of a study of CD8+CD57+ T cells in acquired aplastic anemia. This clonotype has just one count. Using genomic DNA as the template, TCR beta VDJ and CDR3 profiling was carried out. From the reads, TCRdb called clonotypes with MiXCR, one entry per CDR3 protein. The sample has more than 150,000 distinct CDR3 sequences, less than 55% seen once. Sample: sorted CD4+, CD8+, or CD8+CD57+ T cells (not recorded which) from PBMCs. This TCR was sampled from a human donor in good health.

CDR3 bases: TGTGCCATCAGTGACCTGGGACAGAGCTCTGGAAACACCATATATTTT. It encodes CAISDLGQSSGNTIYF. The V gene is TRBV10-3, the J gene TRBJ1-3, with 7 bases lining up with TRBD1. The CDR3 totals 16 residues. With 3 bases clipped from V and 0 bases from J, the junction kept 5 bases outside the gene matches. Germline V gene sequence: CDR1 ENHRY, CDR2 SYGVKD.